This T cell receptor beta chain was recovered during a study of PD-1 blockade in mismatch repair-deficient tumors. Looking at the study overall: Patients had more than ten mismatch repair-deficient cancer types, all previously treated and progressing. Whole-study findings and limits: Tumor-resident clones, often undetectable pretreatment in blood, expanded then contracted after pembrolizumab.

This clone was found a few times. Its antigen remains unknown. All patients were mismatch repair deficient, assessed by either PCR or immunohistochemistry. Three pembrolizumab responders had their TCRs sequenced. Using immunoSEQ multiplex PCR, the repertoire was profiled, and TCRdb retains in-frame clones only, with some absent. The sample contains tens of thousands of clones, roughly 84% of which appear only once. The CDR3 spans 15 residues. Germline V gene lookup returns CDR1 LGHNA and CDR2 YNFKEQ. V lost 0 bases and J lost 3; bases outside the gene matches: 1. This chain links TRBV4-2 with TRBJ2-7; 11 bases align to TRBD2. The sequenced sample was PBMCs, obtained before pembrolizumab treatment. This sequence was found in an adult with mismatch repair-deficient cancer. CDR3 DNA: TGTGCCAGCAGCCAAGAGGGACTAGCGGACTACGAGCAGTACTTC. Amino acid sequence: CASSQEGLADYEQYF.